These T cell receptor beta chains were read from a single sample in a study of shared clonotypes between healthy human individuals. Produced via immunoSEQ multiplex PCR; TCRdb's table is partial and in-frame only. The table lists fewer than 1 million clones, around 96% of them singletons. Sequencing was done on a sample of naive CD8+ T cells sorted from blood. The receptors were sampled from a man aged 25 to 40 in good health. The CDR3 runs from the conserved cysteine through the conserved F or W. The D gene is left open where the match is weak. Some rows mark clone size as missing; the rest say once, few, many or name a class of expanded clone.

j_call d_call clone_size v_call cdr3_nt cdr3_aa
TRBJ2-5 TRBD1 once TRBV15 TGTGCCACCAGCCCAGACAGGGGTGTGGGGAGAGCCCAGTACTTC CATSPDRGVGRAQYF
TRBJ2-3 NA NA TRBV15 TGTGCCACCAGCAGGAACACAGATACGCAGTATTTT CATSRNTDTQYF
TRBJ2-5 TRBD1 NA TRBV7-2 TGTGCCAGCAGCTCCCCGGGACAGAACCAAGAGACCCAGTACTTC CASSSPGQNQETQYF
TRBJ2-5 NA once TRBV28 TGTGCCAGCAGCGGGAGACCCCAAGAGACCCAGTACTTC CASSGRPQETQYF
TRBJ2-1 NA NA TRBV27 TGTGCCAGCAGTTTAGATCCGGTCGGTGAGCAGTTCTTC CASSLDPVGEQFF
TRBJ2-7 TRBD1 NA TRBV13 TGTGCCAGCAGCGCGGGACAGGGGGACTACGAGCAGTACTTC CASSAGQGDYEQYF
TRBJ2-1 TRBD2 NA TRBV7-9 TGTGCCAGCAGCTCACGACTAGCGGGAGCCTGGGAGCAGTTCTTC CASSSRLAGAWEQFF
TRBJ2-2 TRBD2 NA TRBV23-1 TGCGCCAGAACTAGCGGGGGAGTCACCGGGGAGCTGTTTTTT CARTSGGVTGELFF
TRBJ2-3 NA once TRBV5-8 TGTGCCAGCAGGTACCGTGTTTTACGGGAGAGCACAGATACGCAGTATTTT CASRYRVLRESTDTQYF
TRBJ2-2 NA NA TRBV25-1 TGTGCCAGCAGTCGGGGTAACACCGGGGAGCTGTTTTTT CASSRGNTGELFF
TRBJ1-2 TRBD1 NA TRBV9 TGTGCCAGCAGGGACAGGGTCTATGGCTACACCTTC CASRDRVYGYTF
TRBJ2-7 NA NA TRBV7-9 TGTGCCAGCAGCCAATCGACCACTATCTACGAGCAGTACTTC CASSQSTTIYEQYF
TRBJ2-5 NA once TRBV10-3 TGTGCCATCAGTGAAGAGAAGCAAAGGGAGACCCAGTACTTC CAISEEKQRETQYF
TRBJ2-7 NA NA TRBV27 TGTGCCAGCAGTTTTTCGTCTATCCTATCCTACGAGCAGTACTTC CASSFSSILSYEQYF
TRBJ2-7 NA once TRBV5-1 TGCGCCAGCAGCTTGGCGCAGGGTCGGTCCGAGCAGTACTTC CASSLAQGRSEQYF
TRBJ1-2 TRBD1 NA TRBV5-8 TGTGCCAGCAGCTTGGTGCAGGGGGGCGATGGCTACACCTTC CASSLVQGGDGYTF
TRBJ2-7 NA NA TRBV9 TGTGCCAGCGGTGGGCTCGAGCAGTACTTC CASGGLEQYF
TRBJ2-5 NA NA TRBV28 TGTGCCAGCAGTCCCTTAGTGCTCCAAGAGGGGGAGACCCAGTACTTC CASSPLVLQEGETQYF
TRBJ2-1 TRBD1 NA TRBV2 TGTGCCAGCAGTGGAGAAATACAGGGGGCAGGGGAGCAGTTCTTC CASSGEIQGAGEQFF
TRBJ2-1 NA NA TRBV9 TGTGCCAGCAGCGGACTACAGGGCAATGAGCAGTTCTTC CASSGLQGNEQFF
TRBJ2-7 NA NA TRBV6-1 TGTGCCAGCAGTCCCATTCGCAATTACTACGAGCAGTACTTC CASSPIRNYYEQYF
TRBJ2-1 NA NA TRBV6-6 TGTGCCAGCACGCAGGGAGGATCTACAAATGAGCAGTTCTTC CASTQGGSTNEQFF
TRBJ2-2 TRBD2 NA TRBV4-3 TGCGCCAGCAGCCCAAGGGGACTAGCGGGAACCGGGGAGCTGTTTTTT CASSPRGLAGTGELFF
TRBJ1-1 NA NA TRBV11-2 TGTGCCAGCAGCTTATCCCGTGGGATCGGGAACACTGAAGCTTTCTTT CASSLSRGIGNTEAFF
TRBJ1-3 NA NA TRBV19 TGTGCCAGTAGTTCGGTTCACGGAGGGTTAGGAAACACCATATATTTT CASSSVHGGLGNTIYF
TRBJ2-2 NA NA TRBV27 TGTGCCGCCCGGGGGTCCAACACCGGGGAGCTGTTTTTT CAARGSNTGELFF
TRBJ2-7 TRBD2 once TRBV27 TGTGCCAGCAGTTTTGGGACTAGCGGCTCCTACGAGCAGTACTTC CASSFGTSGSYEQYF
TRBJ2-3 NA few TRBV7-9 TGTGCCAGCAGCTCCGCTAGGGTGGGGACAGATACGCAGTATTTT CASSSARVGTDTQYF
TRBJ2-1 NA few TRBV5-1 TGCGCCAGCAGCCCCCTGGGGGCCCCTCAGGAGCAGTTCTTC CASSPLGAPQEQFF
TRBJ2-1 NA NA TRBV7-6 TGTGCCAGCAGCTTAGATGGCGAGTACAATGAGCAGTTCTTC CASSLDGEYNEQFF
TRBJ2-7 TRBD2 NA TRBV25-1 TGTGCCAGCAGCTCGGGACTAGCGGGAGCTGAGCAGTACTTC CASSSGLAGAEQYF
TRBJ1-1 NA NA TRBV29-1 TGCAGCGTTGGGGCGGGGACAATGCTGAACACTGAAGCTTTCTTT CSVGAGTMLNTEAFF
TRBJ2-7 NA NA TRBV7-2 TGTGCCAGCAGCTTAGCGTGGGGGGGGCTGTACGAGCAGTACTTC CASSLAWGGLYEQYF
TRBJ2-7 TRBD2 NA TRBV11-2 TGTGCCAGCAGCTTACGACTAGCGGGAGAAAAAAACGAGCAGTACTTC CASSLRLAGEKNEQYF
TRBJ1-5 TRBD1 NA TRBV7-2 TGTGCCAGCAGCTCCGGACAGGTCTCCAATCAGCCCCAGCATTTT CASSSGQVSNQPQHF
TRBJ2-2 NA NA TRBV7-8 TGTGCCAGCAGCTTAGCGAGGATAGCGGAGAACACCGGGGAGCTGTTTTTT CASSLARIAENTGELFF
TRBJ2-7 TRBD2 NA TRBV7-2 TGTGCCAGCATCGGGGGACCTAGCGGGAGTTCCGAGCAGTACTTC CASIGGPSGSSEQYF
TRBJ2-1 NA NA TRBV19 TGTGCCAGTAGTATAGACGGACTACCACCGACAAATGAGCAGTTCTTC CASSIDGLPPTNEQFF
TRBJ2-7 NA NA TRBV5-1 TGCGCCAGCAGCTTTCGGACAGCCTACGAGCAGTACTTC CASSFRTAYEQYF
TRBJ2-7 NA NA TRBV7-9 TGTGCCAGCAGCACCCGGACGGGGACCTCCTACGAGCAGTACTTC CASSTRTGTSYEQYF
TRBJ2-7 NA NA TRBV7-9 TGTGCCAGCAGCTTACCCAGTTCGGGGAGGCGGGACGAGCAGTACTTC CASSLPSSGRRDEQYF
TRBJ2-2 NA NA TRBV11-1 TGTGCCAGCACATTACAGGAACGGAGGCTGGGCGGGGAGCTGTTTTTT CASTLQERRLGGELFF
TRBJ2-7 NA NA TRBV6-9 TGTGCCAGCAGTTATCTTCGGGAGTTCTACGAGCAGTACTTC CASSYLREFYEQYF